This T cell receptor beta chain was profiled in a study of shared clonotypes between healthy human individuals. A note on this clone: Its target is unknown.

Germline V lookup: CDR1 MNHNS, CDR2 SASEGT. The length of the CDR3 is 13 residues. Trimming shortened V by 7 bases and J by 3 bases, and 12 bases separated the two germline ends. Produced via immunoSEQ multiplex PCR; TCRdb's table is partial and in-frame only. The sample shows around 940,000 clones, about three quarters of them seen only once. Study-wide results and limits: Clonotypes not shared had lower generation probabilities than those common to all four donors. Inspection by rarefaction showed sorted-subset sequencing to be incomplete despite large depth.

The gene calls are TRBV6-1 and TRBJ1-1; D is uncertain. The receptor's source is a man between 18 and 35 years old in good health. Specimen: memory CD4+ T cells sorted from blood. Documented subset: CD45RA-negative fraction. The CDR3 loop reads CASNLRRHTEAFF. CDR3 DNA: TGTGCCAGCAATTTAAGGCGGCACACTGAAGCTTTCTTT.